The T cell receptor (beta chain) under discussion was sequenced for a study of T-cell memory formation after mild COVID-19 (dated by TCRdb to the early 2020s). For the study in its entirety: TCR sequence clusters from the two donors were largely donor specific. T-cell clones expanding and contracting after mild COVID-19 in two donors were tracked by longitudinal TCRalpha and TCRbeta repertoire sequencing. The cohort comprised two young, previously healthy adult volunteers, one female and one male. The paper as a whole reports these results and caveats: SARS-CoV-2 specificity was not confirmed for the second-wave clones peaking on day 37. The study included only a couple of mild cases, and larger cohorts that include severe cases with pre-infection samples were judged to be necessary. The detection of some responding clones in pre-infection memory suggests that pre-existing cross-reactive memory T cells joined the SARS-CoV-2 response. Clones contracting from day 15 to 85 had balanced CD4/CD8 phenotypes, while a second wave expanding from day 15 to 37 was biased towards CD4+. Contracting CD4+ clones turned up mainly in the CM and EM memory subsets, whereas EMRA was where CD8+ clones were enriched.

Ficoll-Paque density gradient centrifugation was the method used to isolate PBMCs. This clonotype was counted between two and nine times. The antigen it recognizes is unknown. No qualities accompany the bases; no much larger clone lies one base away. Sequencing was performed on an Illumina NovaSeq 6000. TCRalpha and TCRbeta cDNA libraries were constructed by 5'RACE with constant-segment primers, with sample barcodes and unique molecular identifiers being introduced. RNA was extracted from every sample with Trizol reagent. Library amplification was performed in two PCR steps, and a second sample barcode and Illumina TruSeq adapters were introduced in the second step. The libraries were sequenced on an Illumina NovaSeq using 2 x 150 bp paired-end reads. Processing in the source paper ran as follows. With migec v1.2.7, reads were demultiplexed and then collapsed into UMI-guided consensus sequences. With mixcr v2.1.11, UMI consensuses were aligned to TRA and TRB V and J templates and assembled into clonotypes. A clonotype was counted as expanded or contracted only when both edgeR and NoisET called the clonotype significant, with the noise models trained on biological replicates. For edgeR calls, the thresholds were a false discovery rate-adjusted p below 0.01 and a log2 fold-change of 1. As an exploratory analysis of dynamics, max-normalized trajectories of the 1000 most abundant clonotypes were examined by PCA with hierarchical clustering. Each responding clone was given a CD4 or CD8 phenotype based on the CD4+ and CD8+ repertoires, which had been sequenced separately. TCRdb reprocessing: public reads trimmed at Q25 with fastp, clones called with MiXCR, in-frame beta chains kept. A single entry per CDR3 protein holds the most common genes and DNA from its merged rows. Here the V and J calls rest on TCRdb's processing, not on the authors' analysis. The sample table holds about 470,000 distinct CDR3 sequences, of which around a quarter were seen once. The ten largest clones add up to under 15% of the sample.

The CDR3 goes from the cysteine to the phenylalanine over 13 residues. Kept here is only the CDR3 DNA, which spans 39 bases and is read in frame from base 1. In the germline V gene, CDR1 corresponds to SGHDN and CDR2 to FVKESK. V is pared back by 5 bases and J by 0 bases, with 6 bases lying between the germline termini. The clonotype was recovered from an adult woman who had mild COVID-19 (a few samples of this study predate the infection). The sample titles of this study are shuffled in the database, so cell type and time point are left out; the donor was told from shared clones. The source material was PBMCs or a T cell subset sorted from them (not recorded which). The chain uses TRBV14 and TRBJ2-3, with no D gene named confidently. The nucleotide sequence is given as TGTGCCAGCAGCTCGCAGAGCACAGATACGCAGTATTTT. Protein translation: CASSSQSTDTQYF.